The 24 T cell receptor beta chains given below trace back to one sample, sequenced in a study of blood T cells in healthy people across ages. It was with a sample-barcoded 5' primer and a J-beta primer mix that a second PCR of roughly 7 to 12 cycles was run. MiXCR was run by TCRdb on the 5' RACE reads, yielding one entry per CDR3 protein. The sample has around 870,000 distinct CDR3 sequences; 25% to 35% are singletons. Sequencing was carried out using blood. These receptor sequences come from a woman older than 75 in good health.

The table lists this clonotype with many counts. The V gene is TRBV7-9, the J gene TRBJ2-7, with TRBD1 matching 11 bases. The CDR3 extends over 17 amino acids. The V segment lost 4 bases and the J segment 1 base; nucleotides outside the gene matches: 9. CDR1 is SEHNR, CDR2 FQNEAQ, per germline (reference sequence). Written as DNA, the CDR3 is TGTGCCAGCAGCTCCCGGGGGGACAGGGGGAGGTCCTACGAGCAGTACTTC. This translates into CASSSRGDRGRSYEQYF. The complete variable domain, with remaining parts taken from reference TRBV7-9 and TRBJ2-7, reads DTGVSQNPRHKITKRGQNVTFRCDPISEHNRLYWYRQTLGQGPEFLTYFQNEAQLEKSRLLSDRFSAERPKGSFSTLEIQRTEQGDSAMYLCASSSRGDRGRSYEQYFGPGTRLTVT.

This clonotype was observed a handful of times. The chain recombines TRBV20-1 with TRBJ2-3; 8 nucleotides agree with TRBD2. J was trimmed by 2 bases and V by 3 bases; bases with no gene match: 13. Germline values: CDR1 DFQATT, CDR2 SNEGSKA (reference sequence). There are 17 residues in the CDR3. The CDR3 bases are TGCAGTGCTAGGGGGCGGGGGGCCCGGAAACCCACAGATACGCAGTATTTT. It encodes CSARGRGARKPTDTQYF.

This clonotype was counted many times. The J gene is TRBJ2-1, the V gene TRBV5-1; the D gene could be TRBD1 or TRBD2 (6 bases each). V was clipped by 4 bases and J by 6 bases, with 11 bases between them. CDR1 is SGHRS, CDR2 YFSETQ, per germline. This CDR3 has 13 residues. CDR3 bases: TGCGCCAGCAGCACGGAGGGGGGCAATGAGCAGTTCTTC. It is translated as CASSTEGGNEQFF.

This clonotype was picked up many times. The chain combines TRBV11-2 with TRBJ2-2; D possibly uses TRBD1 or TRBD2 (5 bases each). The CDR3 runs 16 residues. V lost 2 bases and J 3 bases, leaving 13 bases between the germline ends. Germline V CDR1 and CDR2: SGHAT, FQNNGV. The CDR3 DNA sequence: TGTGCCAGCAGCTTAAAGGGACCGGGCGACACCGGGGAGCTGTTTTTT. This codes for CASSLKGPGDTGELFF.

This clonotype was observed many times. The chain links TRBV7-2 to TRBJ2-5, with D possibly being TRBD1 (5 bases). CDR1 is SGHTA and CDR2 is FQGNSA in the germline V gene. Trimming took off 6 bases at V and 5 bases at J, with 13 bases between the two ends. The CDR3 length is 13 residues. The CDR3 sequence: CASRNQGTETQYF. The CDR3 bases are TGTGCCAGCAGAAATCAGGGAACGGAGACCCAGTACTTC.

This clonotype was seen at least ten times. V gene TRBV6-1 combines with J gene TRBJ2-3; perhaps D is TRBD1 or TRBD2 (5 bases each). This CDR3 is built from 18 residues. CDR1 MNHNS and CDR2 SASEGT come from the germline V gene. V dropped 6 bases and J dropped 2 bases, with 24 bases sitting between them. The CDR3, as DNA: TGTGCCAGCAGCAGAAAAAGGGGTGGGGGTTTTCACACAGATACGCAGTATTTT. Translated, it gives CASSRKRGGGFHTDTQYF.

About this clonotype itself: A much larger clone differs by one base, so this may be a read error. The gene calls are TRBV3-1 and TRBJ2-6, with 7 bases aligning to TRBD1. The CDR3 has 17 residues. Germline CDR1 and CDR2: LGHDT and YNNKEL (reference sequence). CDR3 in amino acids: CTSSQDPGTAGANVLTF. CDR3 in DNA: TGTACCAGCAGCCAAGATCCCGGGACAGCTGGGGCCAACGTCCTGACTTTC. The full variable domain, with the rest looked up from reference TRBV3-1 and TRBJ2-6, is DTAVSQTPKYLVTQMGNDKSIKCEQNLGHDTMYWYKQDSKKFLKIMFSYNNKELIINETVPNRFSPKSPDKAHLNLHINSLELGDSAVYFCTSSQDPGTAGANVLTFGAGSRLTVL.

Note on this clonotype: One end of the junction fails to match germline, which may point to a read error. V is TRBV7-2 and J is TRBJ1-6; 8 bases match TRBD1. Germline assignment: CDR1 SGHTA and CDR2 FQGNSA. This CDR3 region has 16 residues. In nucleotides, the CDR3 is TGTGCCTGCAGCTTAGTCCCAGGGGGCACTAATTCACCCCTCCACTTT. The encoded protein is CACSLVPGGTNSPLHF.

In its sample, this clonotype was seen many times. The chain links TRBV29-1 to TRBJ1-2; 7 bases map to TRBD1. This CDR3 spans 13 amino acids. Germline-derived CDR1 and CDR2 are SQVTM and ANQGSEA. With V trimmed by 2 bases and J by 2 bases, 2 bases remained unmatched. The CDR3 loop is CSVEIQGNYGYTF. The CDR3 nucleotides are TGCAGCGTTGAAATACAGGGGAACTATGGCTACACCTTC.

The rearrangement uses TRBV5-6 and TRBJ2-1, with D perhaps matching TRBD2 (5 bases). The V end lost 0 bases, the J end lost 15 bases, and 13 bases lay between the germline ends. The length of the CDR3 is 12 residues. CDR1 is SGHDT and CDR2 is YYEEEE in the germline V gene. The CDR3 spells CASSLGTHLLFF. The CDR3 bases are TGTGCCAGCAGCTTGGGGACTCACCTTCTGTTCTTC. The full variable domain, in which reference TRBV5-6 and TRBJ2-1 provide the parts outside the CDR3, is DAGVTQSPTHLIKTRGQQVTLRCSPKSGHDTVSWYQQALGQGPQFIFQYYEEEERQRGNFPDRFSGHQFPNYSSELNVNALLLGDSALYLCASSLGTHLLFFGPGTRLTVL.

In its sample, this clonotype was seen many times. The V call is TRBV12-3 or TRBV12-4, the J call TRBJ1-2; D not certain. The CDR3 spans 12 residues. The V end lost 5 bases, the J end lost 4 bases, and 8 bases lay between the germline ends. The CDR3: CASSKQAYGYTF. For the CDR3, the DNA is TGTGCCAGCAGTAAGCAGGCCTATGGCTACACCTTC.

This clonotype was detected many times. The genes are TRBV7-8 and TRBJ2-1; 9 nucleotides agree with TRBD2. With V trimmed by 5 bases and J by 4 bases, 9 bases remained unmatched. The CDR3 contains 16 residues. Germline CDR1 and CDR2: SGHVS and FQNEAQ. The CDR3 loop reads CASSVTGRGGYNEQFF. CDR3 bases: TGTGCCAGCAGCGTAACAGGGCGGGGGGGTTACAATGAGCAGTTCTTC. Full variable domain (missing parts from reference TRBV7-8 and TRBJ2-1): GAGVSQSPRYKVAKRGQDVALRCDPISGHVSLFWYQQALGQGPEFLTYFQNEAQLDKSGLPSDRFFAERPEGSVSTLKIQRTQQEDSAVYLCASSVTGRGGYNEQFFGPGTRLTVL.

This clonotype was picked up a small number of times. The chain carries TRBV2 and TRBJ1-1; D ambiguous. The germline V and J ends were trimmed by 2 bases and 0 bases, with 4 bases remaining between them. The CDR3 is 13 residues long. The germline V gene has CDR1 SNHLY and CDR2 FYNNEI. CDR3 amino acids: CASSEQLNTEAFF. The CDR3 DNA is TGTGCCAGCAGTGAACAACTGAACACTGAAGCTTTCTTT.

The J gene is TRBJ2-7, the V gene TRBV5-1; 7 bases fit TRBD1. CDR1 and CDR2 from the germline V gene are SGHRS and YFSETQ. V dropped 4 bases and J dropped 1; count of bases not matched to a gene: 11. The CDR3 is made up of 16 amino acids. The chain's CDR3 is CASSIGDSDTSYEQYF. For the CDR3, the DNA is TGCGCCAGCAGCATAGGGGACAGCGACACTTCCTACGAGCAGTACTTC.

Only one count was recorded for this clonotype. At one boundary the junction diverges from the germline segment, which might be a read error. This chain connects TRBV28 to TRBJ2-3; tentatively, D is TRBD1 or TRBD2 (5 bases each). In germline, CDR1 is MDHEN, CDR2 SYDVKM. The CDR3 spans 13 residues. The CDR3 DNA is TGTGCTAGCAGGGACCGCGTCGCAGATACGCAGTATTTT. It encodes CASRDRVADTQYF.

The J gene is TRBJ1-2, the V gene TRBV7-2; D remains ambiguous. Germline CDR1 reads SGHTA; CDR2 reads FQGNSA. V shed 0 bases and J shed 10 bases, with 9 bases lying between them. The CDR3 sequence is 12 residues long. CDR3 sequence reads: CASSLAGIDYTF. The CDR3 nucleotides are TGTGCCAGCAGCTTAGCAGGGATCGACTACACCTTC. Full variable domain (missing parts from reference TRBV7-2 and TRBJ1-2): GAGVSQSPSNKVTEKGKDVELRCDPISGHTALYWYRQSLGQGLEFLIYFQGNSAPDKSGLPSDRFSAERTGGSVSTLTIQRTQQEDSAVYLCASSLAGIDYTFGSGTRLTVV.

The V gene is TRBV4-1, the J gene TRBJ2-7, with D unclear. Per germline, CDR1 MGHRA and CDR2 YSYEKL. The CDR3 runs to 14 residues. V lost 1 base and J 0 bases, leaving 7 bases between the germline ends. CDR3 in amino acids: CASSQVPSSYEQYF. For the CDR3, the DNA is TGCGCCAGCAGCCAAGTACCCAGCTCCTACGAGCAGTACTTC.

Ten or more counts support this clonotype. The chain couples TRBV20-1 to TRBJ2-7; no firm D call. V was pared by 1 base and J by 0 bases, with 7 bases between. Germline CDR1 DFQATT, CDR2 SNEGSKA (reference sequence). The CDR3 length is 13 residues. CDR3 nucleotides: TGCAGTGCTAGAGGGACGAGCTCCTACGAGCAGTACTTC. It specifies CSARGTSSYEQYF.

This chain connects TRBV7-2 to TRBJ2-5; D possibly uses TRBD1 or TRBD2 (6 bases each). The V gene lost 1 base and the J gene lost 7 bases, with 13 bases spanning the gap. The length of the CDR3 is 14 residues. Germline values: CDR1 SGHTA, CDR2 FQGNSA. The CDR3 loop is CASSLGRGRGTQYF. The CDR3 nucleotides read TGTGCCAGCAGCTTAGGTCGGGGGCGGGGGACCCAGTACTTC.

Concerning this clonotype itself: The junction differs from germline at one of its ends, possibly a read error. The V call is TRBV7-9, the J call TRBJ2-7, with 9 bases identical to TRBD2. This CDR3 has 14 residues. Germline CDR1 is SEHNR and CDR2 is FQNEAQ (reference sequence). The CDR3 region is CVSSLTAGGYEQYF. As DNA, the CDR3 is TGTGTCAGCAGCTTAACAGCGGGGGGCTACGAGCAGTACTTC.

The chain employs TRBV12-3 or TRBV12-4 and TRBJ2-3; weak D call: TRBD2 (5 bases). The CDR3 length is 13 residues. V shed 2 bases and J shed 4 bases, with 7 bases lying between them. The CDR3 here is CASSLNGADTQYF. CDR3 bases: TGTGCCAGCAGTTTAAACGGGGCAGATACGCAGTATTTT.

This clonotype was recorded once. The chain links TRBV5-1 to TRBJ2-3; D is ambiguous. CDR3 size: 16 residues. CDR1 and CDR2 from the germline V gene are SGHRS and YFSETQ. The germline V and J ends were trimmed by 1 base and 6 bases, with 18 bases remaining between them. The CDR3 sequence is CASSLMPFLGSDTQYF. For the CDR3, the DNA is TGCGCCAGCAGCTTGATGCCATTTCTTGGTAGCGATACGCAGTATTTT.

The chain recombines TRBV11-2 with TRBJ2-1; TRBD2 matches 14 bases. The length of the CDR3 is 18 residues. J lost 7 bases, V lost 1 base, and 9 bases had no gene match. Germline V gives CDR1 SGHAT, CDR2 FQNNGV. In nucleotides, the CDR3 is TGTGCCAGCAGCTTAGCTTCCGGGACTAGCGGGAGAGGGAATGAGCAGTTCTTC. Encoded protein: CASSLASGTSGRGNEQFF.

Turning to this clonotype: This clone may be a read error of a much larger clone one base away. The CDR3 loop reads CASRGCTGGNTEAFF. The CDR3 nucleotides are TGTGCCAGCAGGGGGTGTACAGGGGGCAACACTGAAGCTTTCTTT. The V and J genes are TRBV6-2 or TRBV6-3 and TRBJ1-1; 9 nucleotides match TRBD1. V was pared by 6 bases and J by 2 bases, with 7 bases of the junction left unmatched. The CDR3 covers 15 residues. Germline V lookup: CDR1 MNHEY, CDR2 SVGEGT.